This TCR beta chain was identified during a study of sequential checkpoint blockade in melanoma. Stated treatment: randomized to nivolumab then ipilimumab (arm A) or the reverse (arm B). This CDR3 comprises 16 residues. After removal of 4 bases from V and 6 bases from J, the junction contained 8 bases not matched to a gene. Germline assignment: CDR1 MNHEY and CDR2 SMNVEV (reference sequence). Method: immunoSEQ multiplex PCR; TCRdb's copy keeps in-frame clones and lacks some. The sample has under 20,000 clones, roughly 70% seen once. The TCR originated in a human donor with melanoma. This sequence joins TRBV27 and TRBJ2-2; 10 bases fit TRBD1. Sequenced material: CD8+ T cells sorted from blood (inferred from file names), taken from a patient given nivolumab and ipilimumab in sequence. In nucleotides, the CDR3 is TGTGCCAGCAGTTCTACCGGGACAGGGGCTTCCGGGGAGCTGTTTTTT. This gives the protein CASSSTGTGASGELFF.